This T cell receptor beta chain came from a study of CD8+ T cells in alopecia areata. The study's findings and limits: Scalp samples also yield sequences from resident alphabeta T cells of normal skin.

A word on this clone: The antigen remains undetermined.

Extraction and reverse transcription of RNA yielded cDNA as the sequencing template. This table comes from immunoSEQ multiplex PCR, and its TCRdb copy is limited to in-frame clones, with some not included. Found here are around 60,000 clones, 44% of them singletons; the top ten hold roughly half. Sampling of alopecia areata patients yielded lesional scalp punch biopsies as well as peripheral blood. Germline V lookup: CDR1 LGHNA, CDR2 YSLEER. V lost 4 bases to trimming and J lost 4 bases; unmatched junction nucleotides: 11. This CDR3 comprises 17 residues. Material: NKG2D-low CD8+ T cells sorted from blood. The chain has TRBV4-3 and TRBJ2-2, with 8 nucleotides matching TRBD2. This sequence was found in a human donor with alopecia areata. As DNA, the CDR3 is TGCGCCAGCAGCCCCGGAACGGGGGGGCTTGTCACCGGGGAGCTGTTTTTT. Protein: CASSPGTGGLVTGELFF.